This entry describes one T cell receptor (beta chain). The PCR was carried out with 60 Vbeta primers and 13 Jbeta primers. Libraries were prepared by immunoSEQ multiplex PCR; TCRdb keeps only in-frame clonotypes and omits some of them. Of about 130,000 clones listed, more than 80% were seen once; the top ten hold about 6.7%. This sample was included in a study of cytomegalovirus exposure and HLA in healthy donors. This CDR3 comprises 16 residues. Germline values: CDR1 SEHNR, CDR2 FQNEAQ (reference sequence). Trimming at V came to 5 bases and at J to 4 bases, leaving 10 bases not matched to a gene. This TCR derives from a woman under 40 in good health and CMV-seropositive. The rearrangement uses TRBV7-9 and TRBJ1-5; TRBD1 agrees at 8 bases. The sequencing sample was made of PBMCs. As DNA, the CDR3 is TGTGCCAGCAGCAACGACAGGGGTAGGATGAATCAGCCCCAGCATTTT. Its translation: CASSNDRGRMNQPQHF.